This T cell receptor (beta chain) was profiled in a study of Graves' ophthalmopathy and Graves' hyperthyroidism. Amplification of the TCR beta CDR3 regions used RNA transcripts (as template). Scientists carried out first-round RT-PCR using HTBI primers and then a second-round multiplex PCR. TCRdb fed the multiplex PCR reads into MiXCR, producing one record per CDR3 protein. The repertoire holds 40,000 or so distinct CDR3 sequences, with roughly half as singletons. Study-level points and caveats: A majority of expanded thyroid clonotypes exceeding 0.001 frequency were likewise present in blood. From stable hyperthyroidism, ophthalmopathy was separated by a 13-signature model with 87.88% sensitivity and around 79% specificity.

There are many counts of this clonotype. Its antigen is not identified. CDR3 length equals 15 residues. CDR1 LNHNV and CDR2 YYDKDF come from the germline V gene (reference sequence). V lost 3 bases, J lost 1 base, and 12 bases lay in between. This TCR came from an adult man with Graves' ophthalmopathy. This rearrangement joins TRBV15 to TRBJ1-1; D gene ambiguous. Sequenced: peripheral blood. The CDR3 loop is CATSRGFQKNTEAFF. In nucleotides, the CDR3 is TGTGCCACCAGCAGGGGGTTTCAGAAGAACACTGAAGCTTTCTTT.